This TCR beta chain was found in a study of T cell responses to AZD1222 COVID-19 vaccine. Study outcomes and limitations: Clonal diversity was possibly underestimated, and white British individuals and females predominated among donors. Compared with day 0, the breadth and depth of the Spike-specific TCR repertoire rose significantly after two doses of AZD1222. Within unmutated variant regions lay the reported targets of nearly half of spike-specific TCRs.

Germline V gene data show CDR1 as SGHRS and CDR2 as YFSETQ. V was pared by 0 bases and J by 6 bases, with 10 bases between. The CDR3 covers 14 residues. Concerning this clone itself: Its antigen remains unidentified.

Some clones are missing from TCRdb's copy, which holds only in-frame ones; the method was immunoSEQ multiplex PCR. The repertoire has 140,000 to 150,000 clones, around 83% of them found once; the top ten carry 3.5% to 5%. The receptor comes from an adult in good health. This chain joins TRBV5-1 and TRBJ2-1, with D perhaps matching TRBD2 (6 bases). The source material was peripheral blood, sampled on day 0 of MenACWY control vaccination. CDR3 amino acids: CASSLEASANEQFF. The DNA for the CDR3 is TGCGCCAGCAGCTTGGAGGCTAGCGCCAATGAGCAGTTCTTC.